The next 21 T cell receptor beta chains were all read from a single sample in a study of Graves' ophthalmopathy and Graves' hyperthyroidism. Amplification of TCR beta CDR3 regions used RNA transcripts. A first-round RT-PCR used HTBI primers, followed by a second-round multiplex PCR. MiXCR, run by TCRdb on the multiplex PCR reads, gives a single entry per CDR3 protein. The table shows 200,000 to 250,000 distinct CDR3 sequences, with about a fifth occurring only once. Sequencing was performed on peripheral blood. Source of these receptors: a woman aged 45-65 years with Graves' ophthalmopathy.

The chain links TRBV5-1 to TRBJ2-7; the match to TRBD1 covers 8 bases. V lost 4 bases, J lost 0 bases, and 6 bases stayed unmatched. The CDR3 totals 15 residues. Per germline, CDR1 SGHRS and CDR2 YFSETQ. In nucleotides, the CDR3 is TGCGCCAGCAGCAACGGGGACAGGTACTCCTACGAGCAGTACTTC. Encoded protein: CASSNGDRYSYEQYF.

This clonotype was observed at least ten times. The genes are TRBV30 and TRBJ2-7, with TRBD1 matching 7 bases. Trimming removed 0 bases from V and 6 bases from J; junction bases left unmatched: 14. CDR3 length equals 16 residues. Per germline, CDR1 GTSNPN and CDR2 SVGIG (reference sequence). The CDR3 bases are TGTGCCTGGAGTGTAAGGGGGCGCCCACTAGTCCTCGAGCAGTACTTC. It is translated as CAWSVRGRPLVLEQYF.

In this sample, this clonotype turned up many times. The chain employs TRBV19 and TRBJ1-2, with 9 bases that match TRBD1. Losses at the gene ends were 4 bases for V and 7 bases for J; bases not matched to a gene: 7. The CDR3 length is 14 residues. Germline V CDR1 and CDR2: LNHDA, SQIVND (reference sequence). The CDR3 region is CASSRAGQGPGYTF. CDR3 coding DNA: TGTGCCAGTAGTAGGGCAGGACAGGGGCCTGGCTACACCTTC.

In this sample, this clonotype turned up once. This chain joins TRBV11-2 and TRBJ2-7; 10 bases align to TRBD2. V lost 5 bases, J lost 2 bases, and 6 bases stayed unmatched. The V gene's germline CDR1 is SGHAT and CDR2 FQNNGV. The CDR3 sequence is 15 residues long. In nucleotides, the CDR3 is TGTGCCAGCAGCCCAACTAGCGGGAAGACCTACGAGCAGTACTTC. Protein product: CASSPTSGKTYEQYF.

This clonotype was seen many times. V usage is TRBV6-1 and J usage is TRBJ2-5; TRBD2 is a possible D gene (7 bases). This CDR3 has 16 residues. Germline V lookup: CDR1 MNHNS, CDR2 SASEGT. The germline V and J ends were trimmed by 4 bases and 4 bases, with 19 bases remaining between them. CDR3 sequence reads: CASSGLWGGSAETQYF. In DNA, the CDR3 is TGTGCCAGCAGTGGGCTATGGGGGGGCTCGGCAGAGACCCAGTACTTC.

This chain links TRBV7-9 with TRBJ2-4, with D possibly called TRBD1 or TRBD2 (5 bases each). In germline, CDR1 is SEHNR, CDR2 FQNEAQ (reference sequence). The CDR3 sequence is 16 residues long. V was trimmed by 3 bases and J by 8 bases, leaving 20 bases between them. As DNA, the CDR3 is TGTGCCAGCAGCTTGACATTCGGGACGGTAATAGACATTCAGTACTTC. It is translated as CASSLTFGTVIDIQYF.

V and J are TRBV5-6 and TRBJ2-2; TRBD1 matches 7 bases. Germline CDR1 reads SGHDT; CDR2 reads YYEEEE. With 2 bases clipped from V and 6 bases from J, the junction kept 10 bases outside the gene matches. The length of the CDR3 is 16 residues. CDR3 loop: CASSLYTQGKSGELFF. The CDR3 DNA sequence: TGTGCCAGCAGCTTATATACACAGGGGAAGTCCGGGGAGCTGTTTTTT.

This clonotype was counted a few times. The chain recombines TRBV11-2 with TRBJ2-7; 15 bases map to TRBD2. Germline V gene sequence: CDR1 SGHAT, CDR2 FQNNGV. The CDR3 has 18 amino acids. V shed 1 base, J shed 0 bases, and the junction held 4 bases outside the gene matches. The CDR3 DNA reads TGTGCCAGCAGCTTAGGGGGACTAGCGGGAGGCCTCTCCTACGAGCAGTACTTC. It encodes CASSLGGLAGGLSYEQYF.

This clonotype was detected many times. The genes are TRBV30 and TRBJ2-5; tentatively, D is TRBD2 (6 bases). The CDR3 sequence is 14 residues long. The germline V and J ends were trimmed by 0 bases and 5 bases, with 13 bases remaining between them. Germline V lookup: CDR1 GTSNPN, CDR2 SVGIG (reference sequence). CDR3 in DNA: TGTGCCTGGAGTGTAGCCGGGAGAAGGGAGACCCAGTACTTC. It codes for CAWSVAGRRETQYF.

This clonotype occurred a few times. The chain recombines TRBV18 with TRBJ2-3; 10 bases line up with TRBD1. The length of the CDR3 is 15 residues. The J segment lost 2 bases and the V segment lost 3 bases, leaving 2 bases of the junction unmatched. Germline lookup yields CDR1 KGHSH and CDR2 LQKENI. The CDR3 DNA follows: TGTGCCAGCTCACCGGGACAGGGGACCACAGATACGCAGTATTTT. Amino acid sequence: CASSPGQGTTDTQYF. Full variable domain (remainder filled in from reference TRBV18 and TRBJ2-3): NAGVMQNPRHLVRRRGQEARLRCSPMKGHSHVYWYRQLPEEGLKFMVYLQKENIIDESGMPKERFSAEFPKEGPSILRIQQVVRGDSAAYFCASSPGQGTTDTQYFGPGTRLTVL.

In its sample, this clonotype was seen many times. CDR3 nucleotides: TGCAGCGTGGGGGGACAGGGCCGTCACGAGCAGTACTTC. It translates to CSVGGQGRHEQYF. The genes are TRBV29-1 and TRBJ2-7, with 9 bases aligning to TRBD1. The CDR3 extends over 13 amino acids. J was trimmed by 5 bases and V by 6 bases; bases with no gene match: 8. Germline values: CDR1 SQVTM, CDR2 ANQGSEA.

This clonotype was detected many times. The chain employs TRBV2 and TRBJ1-3; 10 bases are a match to TRBD1. This CDR3 comprises 15 residues. The trim removed 5 bases at V and 0 bases at J, leaving 1 base unmatched. Germline CDR1 is SNHLY and CDR2 is FYNNEI. The CDR3 DNA sequence: TGTGCCAGCAGTCGACAGGGGGCCTCTGGAAACACCATATATTTT. Its protein product is CASSRQGASGNTIYF.

The V call is TRBV6-1, the J call TRBJ1-6; D might be TRBD1 (6 bases). V was trimmed by 6 bases and J by 7 bases, leaving 13 bases between them. Germline-derived CDR1 and CDR2 are MNHNS and SASEGT. The CDR3 runs to 14 residues. In DNA, the CDR3 is TGTGCCAGCAGAGTTGGACAGATGAATTCACCCCTCCACTTT. This encodes CASRVGQMNSPLHF.

This clonotype was seen many times. The V and J genes are TRBV20-1 and TRBJ2-5; D may be TRBD1 or TRBD2 (5 bases each). CDR3 length: 14 amino acids. The V end lost 0 bases, the J end lost 3 bases, and 11 bases lay between the germline ends. Per germline, CDR1 DFQATT and CDR2 SNEGSKA (reference sequence). CDR3 loop: CSAREWGRKETQYF. The CDR3 nucleotides are TGCAGTGCTAGAGAGTGGGGGAGAAAAGAGACCCAGTACTTC.

The chain is built from TRBV6-1 and TRBJ2-7, with 10 bases lining up with TRBD1. The germline gives CDR1 MNHNS, CDR2 SASEGT. V was clipped by 8 bases and J by 1 base; unmatched bases: 5. There are 14 residues in the CDR3. DNA of the CDR3: TGTGCCAGCGGGACAGGGGATGCGTCCTACGAGCAGTACTTC. This codes for CASGTGDASYEQYF.

The V gene is TRBV14, the J gene TRBJ2-7, with TRBD2 matching 9 bases. V lost 1 base to trimming and J lost 1 base; unmatched junction nucleotides: 5. The germline V gene has CDR1 SGHDN and CDR2 FVKESK. CDR3 length equals 16 residues. The CDR3 spells CASSQGLAENSYEQYF. The CDR3 DNA follows: TGTGCCAGCAGCCAAGGACTAGCGGAAAATTCCTACGAGCAGTACTTC.

This clonotype occurred many times. CDR3 region: CASSPTGGTSQETQYF. The CDR3 DNA reads TGTGCCAGCTCACCAACAGGTGGGACTTCTCAAGAGACCCAGTACTTC. The chain is built from TRBV18 and TRBJ2-5, with TRBD2 as a possible D gene (6 bases). The germline V and J ends were trimmed by 2 bases and 2 bases, with 15 bases remaining between them. CDR1 is KGHSH, CDR2 LQKENI, per germline. The CDR3 runs to 16 residues. The complete variable domain, with remaining parts taken from reference TRBV18 and TRBJ2-5, reads NAGVMQNPRHLVRRRGQEARLRCSPMKGHSHVYWYRQLPEEGLKFMVYLQKENIIDESGMPKERFSAEFPKEGPSILRIQQVVRGDSAAYFCASSPTGGTSQETQYFGPGTRLLVL.

This clonotype was counted at least ten times. The rearrangement joins TRBV7-8 to TRBJ2-7, with D possibly being TRBD1 or TRBD2 (5 bases each). The CDR3 covers 14 residues. CDR1 and CDR2 from the germline V gene are SGHVS and FQNEAQ. Between the trimmed V and J ends, which lost 1 base and 4 bases, there was a span of 11 bases. The CDR3 loop is CASSLVGGEYEQYF. CDR3 nucleotides: TGTGCCAGCAGCTTAGTTGGGGGAGAGTACGAGCAGTACTTC.

This clonotype was counted many times. This rearrangement joins TRBV24-1 to TRBJ2-2; tentative D call: TRBD1 (6 bases). Trimming removed 5 bases at V and 5 bases at J, with 11 bases between. Per the germline V gene, CDR1 is KGHDR and CDR2 is SFDVKD. This CDR3 comprises 14 residues. CDR3 loop: CATSGTVPTGELFF. The CDR3 DNA is TGTGCCACCAGTGGGACAGTTCCAACCGGGGAGCTGTTTTTT.

This chain uses TRBV24-1 with TRBJ2-5; 8 bases are shared with TRBD2. Germline CDR1 is KGHDR and CDR2 is SFDVKD. J was trimmed by 5 bases and V by 3 bases; bases with no gene match: 10. The CDR3 sequence is 16 residues long. CDR3 nucleotide sequence: TGTGCCACCAGTGATCCGTCTAGCGGGTCGGGGGAGACCCAGTACTTC. This encodes CATSDPSSGSGETQYF.

The genes are TRBV11-2 and TRBJ2-5; the D gene is possibly TRBD2 (6 bases). The CDR3 loop spans 16 amino acids. The V gene lost 4 bases and the J gene lost 4 bases, with 19 bases spanning the gap. In germline, CDR1 is SGHAT, CDR2 FQNNGV. This CDR3 is CASSSTTSTRPETQYF. CDR3 sequence (DNA): TGTGCCAGCAGCTCAACAACTAGCACGAGGCCAGAGACCCAGTACTTC.